This note documents a single T cell receptor beta chain sequence. This CDR3 region has 14 residues. V lost 5 bases and J 0 bases, leaving 11 bases between the germline ends. Germline CDR1 SGHAT, CDR2 FQDESV (reference sequence). The data are from a study of OX40 agonist ivuxolimab in advanced cancers. Repertoires were generated with immunoSEQ multiplex PCR, while TCRdb's copy carries only in-frame clones and drops some. The table shows about 96,000 clones, with about four fifths occurring only once. Sequences were derived from CD4+ or CD8+ T cells sorted from blood, sampled in a trial of the OX40 agonist ivuxolimab. The source is an adult with an advanced solid tumor such as melanoma, head and neck, liver or kidney cancer. V usage is TRBV11-1 and J usage is TRBJ2-7; tentatively, D is TRBD1 or TRBD2 (5 bases each). The CDR3 is CASSRDASSYEQYF. CDR3 in DNA: TGTGCCAGCAGCCGGGACGCCAGCTCCTACGAGCAGTACTTC.